This T cell receptor beta chain was identified in a study of cytomegalovirus exposure and HLA in healthy donors. The PCR used 60 Vbeta and 13 Jbeta primers. Sequencing was performed with immunoSEQ multiplex PCR; in TCRdb, only in-frame clones are kept and a portion is missing. The repertoire includes roughly 220,000 clones, roughly 75% of them detected once, and roughly 2% sits in the top ten. The receptor was derived from a young woman in good health and CMV-seronegative. The sequencing sample was made of PBMCs.

CDR3 sequence: CASSSPQGADEQFF. The CDR3 coding sequence is TGTGCCAGCAGCTCCCCTCAGGGGGCGGATGAGCAGTTCTTC. This chain links TRBV7-6 with TRBJ2-1, with TRBD1 matching over 8 bases. CDR1 is SGHVS and CDR2 is FNYEAQ in the germline V gene. The CDR3 length is 14 residues. J lost 8 bases, V lost 4 bases, and 7 bases had no gene match.